The TCR beta chain described here comes from a study of neoadjuvant nivolumab and ipilimumab in lung cancer. The study's findings and limits: Pretherapy blood TCR richness correlated positively with resected tumor richness. TCR clonality did not significantly correlate with pathologic tumor regression. From pretherapy to surgery, tumor richness and clonality rose with dual therapy.

Produced via immunoSEQ multiplex PCR; TCRdb's table is partial and in-frame only. The sample consists of fewer than 25,000 clones, roughly 84% of them appearing once. There are 20 residues in the CDR3. Details on this clone: Its antigen is unknown.

J is TRBJ2-2 and V is TRBV1; the table names TRBD2, a call not compared with the DNA. TRBV1 is annotated as a pseudogene. The specimen comprised peripheral blood, sampled before neoadjuvant nivolumab, alone or with ipilimumab. The source is an adult with non-small cell lung cancer. The CDR3 region is CTSSQIGSSGRTRPTGELFF. In DNA form, the CDR3 reads TGCACCAGCAGCCAGATAGGGTCTAGCGGGAGGACGAGGCCCACCGGGGAGCTGTTTTTT.